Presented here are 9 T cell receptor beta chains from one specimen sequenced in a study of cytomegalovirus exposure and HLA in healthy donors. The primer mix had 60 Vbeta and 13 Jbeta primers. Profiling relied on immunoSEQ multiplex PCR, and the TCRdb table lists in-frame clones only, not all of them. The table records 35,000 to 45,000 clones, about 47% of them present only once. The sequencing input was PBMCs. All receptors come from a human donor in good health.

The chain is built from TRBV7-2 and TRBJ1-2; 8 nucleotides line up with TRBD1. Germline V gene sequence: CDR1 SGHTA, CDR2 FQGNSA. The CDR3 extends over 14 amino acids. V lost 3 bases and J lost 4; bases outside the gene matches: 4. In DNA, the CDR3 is TGTGCCAGCAGCTTTGACAGGGGTACCTATGGCTACACCTTC. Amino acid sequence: CASSFDRGTYGYTF.

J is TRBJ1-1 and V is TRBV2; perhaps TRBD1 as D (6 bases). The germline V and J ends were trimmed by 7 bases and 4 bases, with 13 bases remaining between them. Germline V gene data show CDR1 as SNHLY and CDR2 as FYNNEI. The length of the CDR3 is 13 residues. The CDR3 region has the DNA TGTGCCAGCAAAACAGGGAACCCCACTGAAGCTTTCTTT. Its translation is CASKTGNPTEAFF.

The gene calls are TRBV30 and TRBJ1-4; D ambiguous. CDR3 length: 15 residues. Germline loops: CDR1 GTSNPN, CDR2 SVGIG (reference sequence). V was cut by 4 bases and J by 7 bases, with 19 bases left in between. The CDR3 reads CAWTLGGPGTEKLFF. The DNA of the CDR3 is TGTGCCTGGACTCTGGGAGGTCCGGGCACTGAAAAACTGTTTTTT.

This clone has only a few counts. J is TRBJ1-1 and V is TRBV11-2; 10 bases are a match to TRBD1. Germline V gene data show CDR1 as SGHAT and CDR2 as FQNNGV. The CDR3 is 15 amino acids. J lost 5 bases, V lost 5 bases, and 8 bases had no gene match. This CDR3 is CASSTWTGGKTEAFF. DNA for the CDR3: TGTGCCAGCAGCACCTGGACAGGGGGAAAGACTGAAGCTTTCTTT.

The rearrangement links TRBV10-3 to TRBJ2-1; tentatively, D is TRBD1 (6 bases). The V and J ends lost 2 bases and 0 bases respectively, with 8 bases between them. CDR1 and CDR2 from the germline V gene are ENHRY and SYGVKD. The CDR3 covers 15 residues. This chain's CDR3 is CAISEDRSSYNEQFF. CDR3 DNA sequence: TGTGCCATCAGTGAGGACAGGAGCTCCTACAATGAGCAGTTCTTC.

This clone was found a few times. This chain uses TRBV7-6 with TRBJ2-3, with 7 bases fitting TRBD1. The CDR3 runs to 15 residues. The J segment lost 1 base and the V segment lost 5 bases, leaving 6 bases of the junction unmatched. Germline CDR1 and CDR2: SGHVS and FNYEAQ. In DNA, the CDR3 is TGTGCCAGCAGCACTCCCGGGACAGGCACAGATACGCAGTATTTT. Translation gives CASSTPGTGTDTQYF.

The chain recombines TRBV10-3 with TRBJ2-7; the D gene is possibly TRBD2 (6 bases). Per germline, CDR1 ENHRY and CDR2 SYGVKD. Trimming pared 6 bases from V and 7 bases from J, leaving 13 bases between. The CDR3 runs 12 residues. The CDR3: CAISGTAGEQYF. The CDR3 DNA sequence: TGTGCCATCAGCGGGACTGCGGGGGAGCAGTACTTC.

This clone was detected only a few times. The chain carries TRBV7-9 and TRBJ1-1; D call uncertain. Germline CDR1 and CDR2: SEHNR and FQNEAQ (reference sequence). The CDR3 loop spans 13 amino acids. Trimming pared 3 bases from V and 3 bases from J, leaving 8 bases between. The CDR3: CASSFVGDTEAFF. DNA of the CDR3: TGTGCCAGCAGCTTTGTCGGGGACACTGAAGCTTTCTTT.

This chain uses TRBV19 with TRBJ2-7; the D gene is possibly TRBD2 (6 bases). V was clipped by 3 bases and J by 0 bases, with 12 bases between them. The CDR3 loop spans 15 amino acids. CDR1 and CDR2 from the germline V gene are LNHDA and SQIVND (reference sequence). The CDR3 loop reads CASSMGAGSSYEQYF. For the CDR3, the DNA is TGTGCCAGTAGTATGGGCGCGGGGAGCTCCTACGAGCAGTACTTC.